Listed here is a single TCR beta chain. The data were produced by immunoSEQ multiplex PCR, yet TCRdb's version contains in-frame clones alone and is incomplete. Of about 68,000 clones listed, around 91% are singletons. This sample is part of a study of blood T cell repertoires in COVID-19. Germline CDR1 is MNHEY and CDR2 is SVGAGI. J was trimmed by 2 bases and V by 2 bases; bases with no gene match: 5. The CDR3 loop spans 16 amino acids. The chain uses TRBV6-5 and TRBJ2-1; TRBD1 aligns across 8 bases. The sequence was collected from a man aged 50 to 59 with COVID-19, enrolled during active disease. The sample taken for sequencing was peripheral blood. CDR3 coding DNA: TGTGCCAGCAGTTACCCAGGACAGGGAACCTACAATGAGCAGTTCTTC. It specifies CASSYPGQGTYNEQFF.